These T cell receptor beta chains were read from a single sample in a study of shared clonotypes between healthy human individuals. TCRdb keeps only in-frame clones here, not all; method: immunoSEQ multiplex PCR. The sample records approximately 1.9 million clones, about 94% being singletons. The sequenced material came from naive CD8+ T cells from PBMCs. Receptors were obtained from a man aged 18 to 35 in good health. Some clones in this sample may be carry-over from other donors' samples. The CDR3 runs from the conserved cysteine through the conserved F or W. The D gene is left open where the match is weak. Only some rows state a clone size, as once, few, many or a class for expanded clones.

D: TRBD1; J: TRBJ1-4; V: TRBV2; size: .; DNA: TGTGCCAGCAGCCAGGGGGTCTGGACTAATGAAAAACTGTTTTTT; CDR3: CASSQGVWTNEKLFF
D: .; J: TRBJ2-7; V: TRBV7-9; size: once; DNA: TGTGCCAGCAGACCAGGGGTCTCCTACGAGCAGTACTTC; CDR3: CASRPGVSYEQYF
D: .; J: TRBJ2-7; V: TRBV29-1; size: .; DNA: TGCAGTGGGATCCCAGGGTCCGGGGAGCAGTACTTC; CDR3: CSGIPGSGEQYF
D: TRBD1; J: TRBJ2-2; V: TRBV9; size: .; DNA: TGTGCCAGCAGCGTAGATGAGGCAGGGGGCATCGGGGAGCTGTTTTTT; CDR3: CASSVDEAGGIGELFF
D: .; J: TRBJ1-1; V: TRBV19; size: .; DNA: TGTGCCAGTAGCCCTACCGGGGGCACTGAAGCTTTCTTT; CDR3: CASSPTGGTEAFF
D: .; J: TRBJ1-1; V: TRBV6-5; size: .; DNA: TGTGCCAGCAGTTACAACAGCGGGGGTGAAGCTTTCTTT; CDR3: CASSYNSGGEAFF
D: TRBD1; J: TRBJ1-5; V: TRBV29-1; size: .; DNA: TGCAGCGCTCCGGACAGGGATGGCAATCAGCCCCAGCATTTT; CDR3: CSAPDRDGNQPQHF
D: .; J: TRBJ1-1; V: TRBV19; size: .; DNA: TGTGCCAGTATCGGGACATTGACGAACACTGAAGCTTTCTTT; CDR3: CASIGTLTNTEAFF
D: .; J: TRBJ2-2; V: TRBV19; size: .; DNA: TGTGCCAGTAGTTACCGACAGACGAACACCGGGGAGCTGTTTTTT; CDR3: CASSYRQTNTGELFF
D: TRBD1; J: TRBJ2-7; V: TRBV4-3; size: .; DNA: TGCGCCAGCAGCGTGGGGACAGATCGCTCCTACGAGCAGTACTTC; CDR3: CASSVGTDRSYEQYF